One and the same sample provided the 6 T cell receptor beta chains below, sequenced in a study of T cells in Graves' hyperthyroidism and ophthalmopathy. The CDR3 regions of TCR beta were amplified from RNA transcripts. RT-PCR in the first round (using the HTBI primer set) targeted the TCR CDR3. Using its own MiXCR run on the multiplex PCR reads, TCRdb lists one record per CDR3 protein. The sample holds over 400,000 distinct CDR3 sequences; 20% to 25% are singletons and the top ten take roughly 49%. The specimen sequenced was blood. All receptors come from a woman in her 70s with Graves' ophthalmopathy.

The table lists this clonotype with many counts. V is TRBV2 and J is TRBJ1-2, with TRBD1 matching 9 bases. Germline values: CDR1 SNHLY, CDR2 FYNNEI. V shed 1 base, J shed 7 bases, and the junction held 4 bases outside the gene matches. The CDR3 is 14 residues long. The CDR3 sequence: CASSEVGTGLGYTF. CDR3 bases: TGTGCCAGCAGTGAAGTTGGGACAGGGCTTGGCTACACCTTC.

This clonotype occurred once. The rearrangement uses TRBV30 and TRBJ2-1; 7 nucleotides align to TRBD1. CDR3 size: 16 residues. Per germline, CDR1 GTSNPN and CDR2 SVGIG (reference sequence). Trimming at V came to 5 bases and at J to 3 bases, leaving 13 bases not matched to a gene. CDR3 DNA: TGTGCCTGGGCAGAAGTTACAGGGGCGGTCTACAATGAGCAGTTCTTC. Translation: CAWAEVTGAVYNEQFF.

This clonotype has just a few counts. This sequence joins TRBV27 and TRBJ2-1; 7 nucleotides match TRBD2. Trimming took 4 bases from V and 9 from J; bases not matched to a gene: 9. Germline V gene sequence: CDR1 MNHEY, CDR2 SMNVEV (reference sequence). CDR3 length: 14 residues. DNA of the CDR3: TGTGCCAGCAGTTCCCTGACTAGCCTCAGTGAGCAGTTCTTC. Protein product: CASSSLTSLSEQFF.

The CDR3 coding sequence is TGCGCCAGCAGACGGGCCAGGGGCTCACCCGGGGAGCTGTTTTTT. Residues: CASRRARGSPGELFF. The V and J genes are TRBV5-1 and TRBJ2-2, with D maybe TRBD1 (6 bases). CDR3 length: 15 amino acids. V lost 5 bases, J lost 6 bases, and 17 bases lay in between. Germline V lookup: CDR1 SGHRS, CDR2 YFSETQ.

In this sample, this clonotype turned up a few times. The chain recombines TRBV29-1 with TRBJ1-1; no reliable D call. CDR1 SQVTM and CDR2 ANQGSEA come from the germline V gene. V was cut by 6 bases and J by 0 bases, with 11 bases left in between. The CDR3 runs to 13 residues. CDR3 sequence (DNA): TGCAGCGTCCCAGGAGCGATGAACACTGAAGCTTTCTTT. Translation: CSVPGAMNTEAFF.

The chain has TRBV19 and TRBJ1-3; 9 bases align to TRBD1. The ends lost 9 bases at V and 3 bases at J; junction bases unmatched: 9. Germline lookup yields CDR1 LNHDA and CDR2 SQIVND (reference sequence). CDR3 length: 15 amino acids. The CDR3 loop is CASALGQGGGNTIYF. For the CDR3, the DNA is TGTGCCAGCGCGCTGGGACAGGGAGGTGGAAACACCATATATTTT.